This T cell receptor beta chain was retrieved from a study of memory CD4+ T cells and cytomegalovirus serostatus. From germline, CDR1 is MNHEY and CDR2 SMNVEV (reference sequence). Trimming removed 3 bases at V and 2 bases at J, with 8 bases between. The CDR3 is made up of 15 amino acids. Study-level results: Repertoires predicted CMV serostatus with median bootstrapped AUC of roughly 0.96. Suggested: most of the CMV-linked TCR signature lies in CD4+ memory cells.

The sort gate was single viable CD3+CD4+CD8-CD45RO+ cells for memory CD4+ T cells. CMV serostatus came from serum IgG against pp150, pp28, p38, p52. This clone was observed a few times. Its antigen remains unidentified. This table comes from immunoSEQ multiplex PCR, and its TCRdb copy is limited to in-frame clones, with some not included. The sample contains some 26,000 clones, 75% to 80% of which appear only once. The J gene is TRBJ2-6, the V gene TRBV27; D possibly corresponds to TRBD1 (6 bases). This TCR was recovered from an adult in good health and CMV-seronegative. Sequences were obtained from memory CD4+ T cells from blood. This CDR3 reads CASSFTGTGANVLTF. The CDR3 DNA reads as TGTGCCAGCAGTTTTACAGGGACTGGGGCCAACGTCCTGACTTTC.